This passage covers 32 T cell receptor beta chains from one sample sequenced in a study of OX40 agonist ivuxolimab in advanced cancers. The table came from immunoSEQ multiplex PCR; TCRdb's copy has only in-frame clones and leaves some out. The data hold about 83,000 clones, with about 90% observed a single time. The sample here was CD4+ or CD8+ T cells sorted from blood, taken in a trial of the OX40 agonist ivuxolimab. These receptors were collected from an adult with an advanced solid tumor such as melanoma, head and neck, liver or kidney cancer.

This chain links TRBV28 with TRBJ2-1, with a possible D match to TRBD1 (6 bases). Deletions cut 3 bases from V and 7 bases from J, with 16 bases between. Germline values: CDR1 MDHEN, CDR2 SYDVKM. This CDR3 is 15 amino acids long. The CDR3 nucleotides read TGTGCCAGCAGTTTTTGGTCAGGGGCTGGAAATGAGCAGTTCTTC. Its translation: CASSFWSGAGNEQFF.

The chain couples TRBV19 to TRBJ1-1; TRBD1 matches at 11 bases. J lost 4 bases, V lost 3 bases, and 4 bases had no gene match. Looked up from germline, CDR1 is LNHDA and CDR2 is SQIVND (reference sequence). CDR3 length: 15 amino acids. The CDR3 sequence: CASSIGQGAGTEAFF. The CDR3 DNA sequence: TGTGCCAGTAGTATCGGACAGGGGGCCGGCACTGAAGCTTTCTTT.

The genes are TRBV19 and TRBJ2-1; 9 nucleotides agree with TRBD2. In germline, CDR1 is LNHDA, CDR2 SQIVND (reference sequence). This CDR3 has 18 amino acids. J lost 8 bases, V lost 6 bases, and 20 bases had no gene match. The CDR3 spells CASSLWGWREGEGDEQFF. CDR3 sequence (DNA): TGTGCCAGTAGCCTATGGGGCTGGCGGGAGGGAGAAGGTGATGAGCAGTTCTTC. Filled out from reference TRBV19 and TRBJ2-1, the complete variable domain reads DGGITQSPKYLFRKEGQNVTLSCEQNLNHDAMYWYRQDPGQGLRLIYYSQIVNDFQKGDIAEGYSVSREKKESFPLTVTSAQKNPTAFYLCASSLWGWREGEGDEQFFGPGTRLTVL.

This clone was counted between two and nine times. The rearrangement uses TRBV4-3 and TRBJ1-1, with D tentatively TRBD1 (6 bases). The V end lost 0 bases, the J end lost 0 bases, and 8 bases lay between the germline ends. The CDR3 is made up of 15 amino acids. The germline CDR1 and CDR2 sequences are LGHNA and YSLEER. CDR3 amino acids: CASSQDQGMNTEAFF. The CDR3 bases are TGCGCCAGCAGCCAAGATCAGGGGATGAACACTGAAGCTTTCTTT.

The CDR3 loop is CASRARGSYNSPLHF. Here the CDR3 DNA reads TGTGCCAGCAGGGCCCGGGGGTCCTATAATTCACCCCTCCACTTT. The rearrangement joins TRBV27 to TRBJ1-6; perhaps TRBD1 as D (5 bases). The V end was cut by 6 bases, the J end by 1 base, with 10 bases between. The germline V gene has CDR1 MNHEY and CDR2 SMNVEV (reference sequence). CDR3 length: 15 residues.

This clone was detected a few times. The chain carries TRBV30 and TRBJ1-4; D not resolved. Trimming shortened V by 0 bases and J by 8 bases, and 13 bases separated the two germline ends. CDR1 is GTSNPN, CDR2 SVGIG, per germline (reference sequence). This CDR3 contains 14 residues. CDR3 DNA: TGTGCCTGGAGTGTACGGGGTATGAACGAAAAACTGTTTTTT. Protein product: CAWSVRGMNEKLFF.

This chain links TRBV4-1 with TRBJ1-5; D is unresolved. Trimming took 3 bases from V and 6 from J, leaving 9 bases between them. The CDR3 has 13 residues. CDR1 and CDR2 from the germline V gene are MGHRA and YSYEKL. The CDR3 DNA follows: TGCGCCAGCAGCCAGGGTAGGGCTCAGCCCCAGCATTTT. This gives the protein CASSQGRAQPQHF.

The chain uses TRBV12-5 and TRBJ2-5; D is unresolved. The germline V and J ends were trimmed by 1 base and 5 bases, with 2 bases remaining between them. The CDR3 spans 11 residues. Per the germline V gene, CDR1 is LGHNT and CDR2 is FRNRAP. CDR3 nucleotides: TGTGCTAGTGGTTTGGATGAGACCCAGTACTTC. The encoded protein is CASGLDETQYF.

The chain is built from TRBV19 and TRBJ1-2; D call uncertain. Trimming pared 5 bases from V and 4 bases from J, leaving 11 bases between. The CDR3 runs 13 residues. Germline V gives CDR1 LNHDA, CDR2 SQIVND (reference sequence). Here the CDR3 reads CASSEAQTYGYTF. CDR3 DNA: TGTGCCAGTAGTGAGGCCCAGACCTATGGCTACACCTTC.

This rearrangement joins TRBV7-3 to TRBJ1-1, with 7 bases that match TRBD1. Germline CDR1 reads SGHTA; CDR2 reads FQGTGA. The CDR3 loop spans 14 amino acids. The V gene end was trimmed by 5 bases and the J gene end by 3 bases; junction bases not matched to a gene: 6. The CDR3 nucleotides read TGTGCCAGCAGCCCATCGACAGGGCACACTGAAGCTTTCTTT. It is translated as CASSPSTGHTEAFF.

The CDR3 is CAISVTGGSQPQHF. DNA for the CDR3: TGTGCCATCAGTGTGACGGGGGGGTCTCAGCCCCAGCATTTT. The chain carries TRBV10-3 and TRBJ1-5; D is perhaps TRBD1 (5 bases). The V and J ends lost 4 bases and 6 bases respectively, with 13 bases between them. Looked up from germline, CDR1 is ENHRY and CDR2 is SYGVKD. This CDR3 is 14 amino acids long.

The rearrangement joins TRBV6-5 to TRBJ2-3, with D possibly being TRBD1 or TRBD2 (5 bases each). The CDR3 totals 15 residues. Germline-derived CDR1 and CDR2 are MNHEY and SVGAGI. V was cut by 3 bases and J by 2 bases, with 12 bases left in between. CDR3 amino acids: CASSYTMGDTDTQYF. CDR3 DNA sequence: TGTGCCAGCAGTTATACAATGGGGGACACAGATACGCAGTATTTT.

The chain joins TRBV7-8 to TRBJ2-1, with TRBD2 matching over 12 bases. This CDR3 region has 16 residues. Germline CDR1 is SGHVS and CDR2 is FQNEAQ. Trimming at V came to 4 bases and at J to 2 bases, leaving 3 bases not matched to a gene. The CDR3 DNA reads TGTGCCAGCAGCTGGACTAGCGGGGACCCCTACAATGAGCAGTTCTTC. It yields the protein CASSWTSGDPYNEQFF. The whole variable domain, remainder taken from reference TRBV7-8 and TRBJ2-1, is GAGVSQSPRYKVAKRGQDVALRCDPISGHVSLFWYQQALGQGPEFLTYFQNEAQLDKSGLPSDRFFAERPEGSVSTLKIQRTQQEDSAVYLCASSWTSGDPYNEQFFGPGTRLTVL.

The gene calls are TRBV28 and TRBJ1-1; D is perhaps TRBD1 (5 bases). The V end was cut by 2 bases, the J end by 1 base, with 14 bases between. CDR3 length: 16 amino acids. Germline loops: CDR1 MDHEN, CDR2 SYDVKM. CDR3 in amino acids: CASSLKGWDQNTEAFF. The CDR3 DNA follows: TGTGCCAGCAGTTTAAAGGGGTGGGATCAGAACACTGAAGCTTTCTTT.

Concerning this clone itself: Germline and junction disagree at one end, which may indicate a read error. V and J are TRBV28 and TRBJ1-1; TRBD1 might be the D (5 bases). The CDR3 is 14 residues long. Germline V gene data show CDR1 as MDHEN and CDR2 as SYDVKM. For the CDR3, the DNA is TGTGCCAGCAGCTTATGGGGGGGGTCTACTGAAGCTTTCTTT. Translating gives CASSLWGGSTEAFF.

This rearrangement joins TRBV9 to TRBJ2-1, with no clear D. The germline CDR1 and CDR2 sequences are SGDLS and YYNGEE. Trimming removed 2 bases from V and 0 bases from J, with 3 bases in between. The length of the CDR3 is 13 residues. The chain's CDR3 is CASSVNSYNEQFF. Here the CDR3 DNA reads TGTGCCAGCAGCGTTAACTCCTACAATGAGCAGTTCTTC.

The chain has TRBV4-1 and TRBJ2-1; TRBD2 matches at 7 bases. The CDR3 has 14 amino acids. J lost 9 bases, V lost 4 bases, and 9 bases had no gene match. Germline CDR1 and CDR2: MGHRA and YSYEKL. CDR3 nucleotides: TGCGCCAGCAGCCCCGGGACTACAAGGGGTGAGCAGTTCTTC. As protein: CASSPGTTRGEQFF.

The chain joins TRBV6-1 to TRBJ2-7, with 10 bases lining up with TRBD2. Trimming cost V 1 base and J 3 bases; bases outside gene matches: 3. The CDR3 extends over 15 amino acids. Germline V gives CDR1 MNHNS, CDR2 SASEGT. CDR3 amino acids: CASSEGLAGVYEQYV. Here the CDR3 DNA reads TGTGCCAGCAGTGAAGGGCTAGCGGGAGTCTACGAGCAGTACGTC.

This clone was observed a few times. The CDR3 region has the DNA TGTGCCTGGGGCCCCCGGGGGATCACTGAAGCTTTCTTT. Protein product: CAWGPRGITEAFF. This rearrangement joins TRBV30 to TRBJ1-1, with a weak D call TRBD1 (5 bases). The ends were cut back, 5 bases at V and 4 bases at J, with 14 bases in the middle. This CDR3 has 13 residues. The germline V gene has CDR1 GTSNPN and CDR2 SVGIG (reference sequence).

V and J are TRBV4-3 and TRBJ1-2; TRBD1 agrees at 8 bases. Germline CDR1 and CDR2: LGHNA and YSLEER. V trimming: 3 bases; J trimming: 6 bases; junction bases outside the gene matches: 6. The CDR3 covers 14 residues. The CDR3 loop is CASSHYDRGDGYTF. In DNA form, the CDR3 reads TGCGCCAGCAGCCACTATGACAGGGGCGATGGCTACACCTTC.

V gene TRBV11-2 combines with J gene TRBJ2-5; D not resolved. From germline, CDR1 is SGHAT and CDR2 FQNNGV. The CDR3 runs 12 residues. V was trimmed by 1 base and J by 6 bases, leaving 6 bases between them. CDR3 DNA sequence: TGTGCCAGCAGCTTAGGCCGGCAGACCCAGTACTTC. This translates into CASSLGRQTQYF.

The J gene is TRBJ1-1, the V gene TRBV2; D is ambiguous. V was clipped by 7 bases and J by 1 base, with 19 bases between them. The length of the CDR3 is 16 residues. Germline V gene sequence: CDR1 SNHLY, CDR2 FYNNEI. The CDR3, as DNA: TGTGCCAGCATCCCAAAAAGGTCAGAAAAGAACACTGAAGCTTTCTTT. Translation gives CASIPKRSEKNTEAFF.

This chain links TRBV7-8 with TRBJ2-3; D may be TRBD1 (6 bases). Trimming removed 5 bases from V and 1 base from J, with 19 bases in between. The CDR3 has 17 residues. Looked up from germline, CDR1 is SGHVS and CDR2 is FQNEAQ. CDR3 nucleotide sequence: TGTGCCAGCAGCAGTAGGCTCACAGGGCGCGGCACAGATACGCAGTATTTT. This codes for CASSSRLTGRGTDTQYF.

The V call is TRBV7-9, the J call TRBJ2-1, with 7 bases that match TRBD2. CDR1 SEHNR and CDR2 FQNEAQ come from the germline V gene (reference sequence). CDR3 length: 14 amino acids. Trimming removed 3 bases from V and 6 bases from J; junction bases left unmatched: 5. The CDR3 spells CASSFLAAGNEQFF. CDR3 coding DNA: TGTGCCAGCAGCTTTCTAGCGGCGGGCAATGAGCAGTTCTTC.

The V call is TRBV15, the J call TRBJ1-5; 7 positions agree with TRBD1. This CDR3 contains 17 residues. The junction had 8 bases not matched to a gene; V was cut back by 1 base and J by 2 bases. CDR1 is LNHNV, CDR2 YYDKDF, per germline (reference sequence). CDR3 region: CATSRGVQGLRNQPQHF. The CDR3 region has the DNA TGTGCCACCAGCAGAGGAGTACAGGGGCTCCGCAATCAGCCCCAGCATTTT.

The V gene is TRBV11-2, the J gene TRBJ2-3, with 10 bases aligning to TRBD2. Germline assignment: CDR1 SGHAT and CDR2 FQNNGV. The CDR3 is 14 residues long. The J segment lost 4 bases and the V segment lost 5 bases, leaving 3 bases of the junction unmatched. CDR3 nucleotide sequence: TGTGCCAGCAGCGTAAGCGGGGGGGCAGATACGCAGTATTTT. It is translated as CASSVSGGADTQYF.

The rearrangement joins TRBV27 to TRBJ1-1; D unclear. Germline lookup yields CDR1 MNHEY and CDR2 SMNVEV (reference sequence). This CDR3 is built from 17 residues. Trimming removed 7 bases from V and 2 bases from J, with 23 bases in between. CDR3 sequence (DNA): TGTGCCAGCAACACTGGTGCTTTTGTAGTCGGAAACACTGAAGCTTTCTTT. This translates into CASNTGAFVVGNTEAFF.

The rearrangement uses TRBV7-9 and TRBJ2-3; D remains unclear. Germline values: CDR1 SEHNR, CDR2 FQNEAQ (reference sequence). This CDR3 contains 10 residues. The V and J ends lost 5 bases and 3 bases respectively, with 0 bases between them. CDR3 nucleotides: TGTGCCAGCAGCACAGATACGCAGTATTTT. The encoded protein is CASSTDTQYF.

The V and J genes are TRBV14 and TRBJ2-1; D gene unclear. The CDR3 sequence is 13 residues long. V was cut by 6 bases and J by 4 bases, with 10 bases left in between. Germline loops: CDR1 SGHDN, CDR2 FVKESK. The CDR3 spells CASRIDVYNEQFF. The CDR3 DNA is TGTGCCAGCAGGATAGACGTGTACAATGAGCAGTTCTTC.

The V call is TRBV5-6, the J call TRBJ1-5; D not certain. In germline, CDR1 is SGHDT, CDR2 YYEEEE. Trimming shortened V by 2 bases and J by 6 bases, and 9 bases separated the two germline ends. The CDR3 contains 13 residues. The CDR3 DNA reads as TGTGCCAGCAGCTTTTTTGGGGTTCAGCCCCAGCATTTT. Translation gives CASSFFGVQPQHF.

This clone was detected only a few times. The CDR3 DNA reads TGTGCCAGCAAACAAGGTAATAGCAATCAGCCCCAGCATTTT. This codes for CASKQGNSNQPQHF. The chain is built from TRBV28 and TRBJ1-5, with no clear D. Germline assignment: CDR1 MDHEN and CDR2 SYDVKM. Trimming removed 7 bases from V and 0 bases from J, with 10 bases in between. The CDR3 consists of 14 residues.

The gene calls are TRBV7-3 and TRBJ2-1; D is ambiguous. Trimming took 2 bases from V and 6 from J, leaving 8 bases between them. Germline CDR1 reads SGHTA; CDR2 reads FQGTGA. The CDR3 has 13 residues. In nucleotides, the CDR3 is TGTGCCAGCAGCTTAGAGCTACTCAATGAGCAGTTCTTC. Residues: CASSLELLNEQFF.